The next 5 T cell receptor beta chains were all read from a single sample in a study of T-cell reconstitution after alpha-beta-depleted transplantation in children. The TCRbeta library incorporated unique molecular identifiers. TCRdb fed the PCR reads into MiXCR, producing one record per CDR3 protein. The repertoire holds 190,000 or so distinct CDR3 sequences, with 6.3% as singletons. The source was PBMCs, collected before TCRalphabeta/CD19-depleted stem cell transplant. These receptors all stem from a girl under three years old with combined immunodeficiency, due to receive a stem cell transplant.

The table lists this clonotype with many counts. The rearrangement uses TRBV7-9 and TRBJ1-1; no reliable D call. Looked up from germline, CDR1 is SEHNR and CDR2 is FQNEAQ (reference sequence). The CDR3 length is 11 residues. V was clipped by 4 bases and J by 6 bases, with 6 bases between them. CDR3: CASSWSSEAFF. The CDR3 nucleotides read TGTGCCAGCAGCTGGAGCTCTGAAGCTTTCTTT.

The chain uses TRBV1 and TRBJ2-3; the table's D call of TRBD1 was not tested on the DNA. TRBV1 is a pseudogene. CDR3 length: 12 amino acids. The CDR3 DNA is TGCACCAGCAATCGGGACACAGATACGCAGTATTTT. Protein product: CTSNRDTDTQYF.

This clonotype was detected ten times or more. V is TRBV7-2 and J is TRBJ2-1; the D gene is possibly TRBD2 (5 bases). The CDR3 sequence is 16 residues long. The germline V gene has CDR1 SGHTA and CDR2 FQGNSA. V was clipped by 3 bases and J by 2 bases, with 14 bases between them. CDR3: CASSFPPRVTYNEQFF. CDR3 bases: TGTGCCAGCAGCTTCCCCCCGAGGGTGACCTACAATGAGCAGTTCTTC.

The sample holds many counts of this clonotype. This chain uses TRBV12-3 or TRBV12-4 with TRBJ2-7; TRBD2 is a possible D gene (5 bases). The CDR3 length is 12 residues. V lost 4 bases, J lost 5 bases, and 9 bases lay in between. In DNA, the CDR3 is TGTGCCAGCAGTTCGGCGGGCGACGAGCAGTACTTC. Its protein is CASSSAGDEQYF.

In its sample, this clonotype was seen many times. The J gene is TRBJ1-5, the V gene TRBV15; no clear D gene. This CDR3 has 18 residues. CDR1 and CDR2 from the germline V gene are LNHNV and YYDKDF (reference sequence). V shed 0 bases and J shed 0 bases, with 15 bases lying between them. The CDR3 nucleotides are TGTGCCACCAGCAGAGATCACCTCAGAACTTATAGCAATCAGCCCCAGCATTTT. Translation gives CATSRDHLRTYSNQPQHF.